This is a list of T cell receptor beta chains from one sample in a study. TCRdb passed the 5' RACE reads through MiXCR, listing each CDR3 protein once. This table holds about 5,400 distinct CDR3 sequences, 52% found once. The source material was memory CD4+ T cells sorted from blood. These receptors were obtained from a female donor with breast cancer. CDR3s include the opening cysteine and the closing phenylalanine or tryptophan. D genes are given only for firm matches. The size field is filled for only some rows; it gives once, few, many or a size class.

>few|TRBJ2-1|TRBV15|-
CVTSRDIGVPKQFF
TGTGTCACCAGCAGAGATATCGGGGTACCCAAGCAGTTCTTC
>medium-sized|TRBJ1-2|TRBV5-1|-
CASSLGTDYGYTF
TGCGCCAGCAGCTTGGGGACGGATTATGGCTACACCTTC
>once|TRBJ2-3|TRBV20-1|-
CSYYSTDTQYF
TGCAGCTACTATAGCACAGATACGCAGTATTTT
>-|TRBJ2-1|TRBV5-1|-
CASSSLASATGEQFF
TGCGCCAGCAGCTCGCTGGCGTCTGCGACGGGTGAGCAGTTCTTC
>-|TRBJ1-2|TRBV5-5|-
CASTRIGNYGYTF
TGTGCCAGCACCAGAATTGGAAACTATGGCTACACCTTC
>-|TRBJ1-5|TRBV12-3/TRBV12-4|-
CASSLAGGREGRSQHF
TGTGCCAGCAGTTTAGCCGGGGGACGGGAGGGGAGGTCCCAGCATTTT
>-|TRBJ2-1|TRBV4-2|-
CASSQSPLAATYNEQFF
TGTGCCAGCAGCCAATCCCCGCTGGCGGCGACCTACAATGAGCAGTTCTTC
>-|TRBJ1-6|TRBV4-2|-
CARSLAYRVSSPLHF
TGTGCCAGGAGCCTCGCATATCGGGTTTCTTCACCCCTCCACTTT
>few|TRBJ1-2|TRBV6-5|-
CASSYSGYGYTF
TGTGCCAGCAGTTACTCGGGGTATGGCTACACCTTC
>-|TRBJ2-7|TRBV5-1|-
CASSSSGSYEQYF
TGCGCCAGCAGCTCATCAGGGAGCTACGAGCAGTACTTC
>-|TRBJ2-5|TRBV2|TRBD2
CASRVLAGGPTRETQYF
TGTGCCAGCAGGGTCCTAGCGGGGGGCCCTACGCGGGAGACCCAGTACTTC
>-|TRBJ2-3|TRBV7-6|TRBD1
CASSSSDRGQYF
TGTGCCAGCAGCTCCTCAGACAGGGGGCAGTATTTT
>medium-sized|TRBJ1-1|TRBV20-1|-
CSARDLRGFTEAFF
TGCAGTGCTAGAGACCTAAGAGGTTTCACTGAAGCTTTCTTT
>-|TRBJ2-1|TRBV4-1|-
CASSPRDDGVNEQFF
TGCGCCAGCAGCCCCAGGGATGACGGAGTCAATGAGCAGTTCTTC
>few|TRBJ1-2|TRBV20-1|-
CSAREGTNYGYTF
TGCAGTGCTAGAGAGGGAACCAACTATGGCTACACCTTC
>-|TRBJ1-2|TRBV5-1|-
CASSLVTESYGYTF
TGCGCCAGCAGCTTGGTGACGGAGTCCTATGGCTACACCTTC
>few|TRBJ2-7|TRBV7-3|TRBD2
CASSLGSGGVYEQYF
TGTGCCAGCAGCTTGGGATCGGGGGGTGTCTACGAGCAGTACTTC
>-|TRBJ1-4|TRBV7-6|-
CASSLAGTATNEKLFF
TGTGCCAGCAGCTTAGCGGGCACTGCAACTAATGAAAAACTGTTTTTT